These 8 T cell receptor beta chains came from one sample sequenced in a study of T-cell memory formation after mild COVID-19 (dated by TCRdb to the early 2020s). Receptor amplification or capture employed 5' RACE. The run used an Illumina NovaSeq 6000. TCRdb cleaned the public reads at Q25 with fastp, built clones with MiXCR and kept in-frame beta chains. When rows share a CDR3 protein, they turn into one entry using the most common DNA and genes. Counted in this sample were 500,000 to 600,000 distinct CDR3 sequences; around 17% of them appeared once. The ten largest clones represent approximately 12% of the sample. The specimen was PBMCs or a T cell subset sorted from them (not recorded which). These receptors were obtained from an adult woman who had mild COVID-19 (a few samples of this study predate the infection). The sample titles of this study are shuffled in the database, so cell type and time point are left out; the donor was told from shared clones.

The V call is TRBV11-1, the J call TRBJ1-1; D possibly corresponds to TRBD1 (6 bases). This CDR3 is 15 amino acids long. V shed 4 bases and J shed 2 bases, with 14 bases lying between them. Germline V lookup: CDR1 SGHAT, CDR2 FQDESV (reference sequence). CDR3 DNA: TGTGCCAGCAGCTCCCGACAGGCGGCCAACACTGAAGCTTTCTTT. Translation: CASSSRQAANTEAFF.

This clonotype was detected a few times. V gene TRBV7-9 combines with J gene TRBJ2-7; a possible D gene is TRBD1 (6 bases). V lost 4 bases and J 6 bases, leaving 16 bases between the germline ends. Germline assignment: CDR1 SEHNR and CDR2 FQNEAQ (reference sequence). The CDR3 is 14 amino acids. The DNA for the CDR3 is TGTGCCAGCAGCTCCCCCGGGACACACTCCGAGCAGTACTTC. Translated: CASSSPGTHSEQYF.

This chain links TRBV5-5 with TRBJ2-1, with 8 bases that match TRBD1. The CDR3 spans 14 residues. V was clipped by 1 base and J by 4 bases; unmatched bases: 1. From germline, CDR1 is SGHKS and CDR2 YYEKEE (reference sequence). The CDR3 DNA is TGTGCCAGCAGCTTGCGGGACAGGTACAATGAGCAGTTCTTC. It yields the protein CASSLRDRYNEQFF.

This clonotype was seen at least ten times. CDR3 loop: CASSTRTGNNEQYF. The CDR3 DNA reads as TGTGCCAGCAGCACCCGGACAGGGAATAACGAGCAGTACTTC. V is TRBV7-2 and J is TRBJ2-7; TRBD1 matches 8 bases. The CDR3 sequence is 14 residues long. Germline lookup yields CDR1 SGHTA and CDR2 FQGNSA. The junction had 8 bases not matched to a gene; V was cut back by 5 bases and J by 5 bases.

The genes are TRBV5-1 and TRBJ1-2, with D unresolved. The V and J ends lost 0 bases and 1 base respectively, with 10 bases between them. The germline V gene has CDR1 SGHRS and CDR2 YFSETQ. The CDR3 extends over 15 amino acids. CDR3 DNA sequence: TGCGCCAGCAGCTTGGACAGCCCAATTAACTATGGCTACACCTTC. It yields the protein CASSLDSPINYGYTF.

This clonotype was recorded a few times. J is TRBJ2-7 and V is TRBV20-1; D uncertain. CDR3 length: 12 amino acids. Germline V lookup: CDR1 DFQATT, CDR2 SNEGSKA (reference sequence). The V and J ends lost 2 bases and 4 bases respectively, with 9 bases between them. For the CDR3, the DNA is TGCAGTGCTAGAAATTTAGGTTACGAGCAGTACTTC. Residues: CSARNLGYEQYF.

At least ten counts were recorded for this clonotype. The chain couples TRBV6-2 or TRBV6-3 to TRBJ2-7; D gene unclear. This CDR3 spans 14 amino acids. With 0 bases removed from V and 0 bases from J, the gap between germline ends came to 6 bases. Per the germline V gene, CDR1 is MNHEY and CDR2 is SVGEGT. The CDR3 DNA reads TGTGCCAGCAGTTACTCGAGTGACTCCTACGAGCAGTACTTC. Its protein product is CASSYSSDSYEQYF.

This chain joins TRBV3-1 and TRBJ1-1, with 7 bases fitting TRBD1. V shed 2 bases and J 5 bases; nucleotides not matched to a gene: 5. The CDR3 consists of 14 residues. The V gene's germline CDR1 is LGHDT and CDR2 YNNKEL (reference sequence). CDR3 amino acids: CASSQRVRGTEAFF. Here the CDR3 DNA reads TGTGCCAGCAGCCAAAGGGTCAGGGGGACTGAAGCTTTCTTT.